Listed below are T cell receptor beta chains from one sample, sequenced in a study of T cells in Graves' hyperthyroidism and ophthalmopathy. TCRdb redid the calling of the multiplex PCR reads with MiXCR, one entry per CDR3 protein. This table has 650,000 to 800,000 distinct CDR3 sequences, approximately 42% appearing once. Sequencing input: peripheral blood or thyroid tissue (not recorded which). Receptors originate from an adult man with Graves' disease, either hyperthyroidism or ophthalmopathy (not recorded which). Both conserved end residues are part of each CDR3. The D gene is left open where the match is weak. Clone size appears in some rows only: once, few, many, or a class for an expanded clone.

length,V,J,D,size,CDR3,DNA
16,TRBV11-2,TRBJ2-5,TRBD1,-,CASSAVTGTFQEAQYF,TGTGCCAGCAGCGCAGTGACAGGGACCTTCCAAGAGGCCCAGTACTTC
15,TRBV19,TRBJ1-5,-,-,CASSMGRDYDQPQHF,TGTGCCAGTAGTATGGGCAGGGATTACGATCAGCCCCAGCATTTT
14,TRBV7-2,TRBJ2-7,TRBD2,many,CASRSRGVTYEQYF,TGTGCCAGCAGATCGCGGGGGGTCACCTACGAGCAGTACTTC
13,TRBV2,TRBJ1-2,TRBD1,many,CASRPGTANGYTF,TGTGCCAGCAGACCAGGGACAGCAAATGGCTACACCTTC
13,TRBV2,TRBJ1-2,-,many,CASSVVRDDGYTF,TGTGCCAGCAGTGTGGTCAGGGACGATGGCTACACCTTC
15,TRBV2,TRBJ1-4,TRBD1,many,CASTRQGGTNEKLFF,TGTGCCAGCACAAGACAGGGGGGCACTAATGAAAAACTGTTTTTT
15,TRBV5-1,TRBJ1-1,TRBD1,many,CASSLVTGANTEAFF,TGCGCCAGCAGCTTGGTGACAGGGGCGAACACTGAAGCTTTCTTT
15,TRBV19,TRBJ1-5,-,many,CASRPRGTDGQPQHF,TGTGCCAGTAGGCCTAGGGGGACGGATGGTCAGCCCCAGCATTTT
16,TRBV11-2,TRBJ2-7,TRBD1,-,CASSLLDRASSYEQYF,TGTGCCAGCAGCCTACTTGACAGGGCTAGCTCCTACGAGCAGTACTTC
14,TRBV15,TRBJ2-2,-,-,CATSPDRGFGELFF,TGTGCCACCAGTCCCGATAGGGGTTTCGGGGAGCTGTTTTTT
14,TRBV12-3/TRBV12-4,TRBJ1-6,-,few,CANDRSSYNSPLHF,TGTGCCAACGACAGGAGCTCCTATAATTCACCCCTCCACTTT
14,TRBV12-3/TRBV12-4,TRBJ2-7,TRBD2,-,CASSFAGGSKEQYF,TGTGCCAGCAGTTTCGCGGGGGGCTCGAAAGAGCAGTACTTC
15,TRBV12-3/TRBV12-4,TRBJ1-4,TRBD1,-,CASIHSTGGEEKLFF,TGTGCCAGCATACACTCAACAGGGGGCGAAGAAAAACTGTTTTTT